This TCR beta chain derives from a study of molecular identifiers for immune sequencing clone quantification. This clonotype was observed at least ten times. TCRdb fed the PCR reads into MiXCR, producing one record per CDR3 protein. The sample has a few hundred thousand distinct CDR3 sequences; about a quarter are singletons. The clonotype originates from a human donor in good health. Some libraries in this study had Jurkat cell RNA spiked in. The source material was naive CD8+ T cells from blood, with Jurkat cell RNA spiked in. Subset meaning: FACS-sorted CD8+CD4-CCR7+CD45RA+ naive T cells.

The CDR3 loop is CASSVDSGGLTDTQYF. The CDR3, as DNA: TGTGCCAGCAGCGTCGATAGCGGGGGCCTCACAGATACGCAGTATTTT. The V and J genes are TRBV9 and TRBJ2-3; 9 bases are a match to TRBD2. There are 16 residues in the CDR3. The germline gives CDR1 SGDLS, CDR2 YYNGEE. V was pared by 2 bases and J by 2 bases, with 6 bases of the junction left unmatched.